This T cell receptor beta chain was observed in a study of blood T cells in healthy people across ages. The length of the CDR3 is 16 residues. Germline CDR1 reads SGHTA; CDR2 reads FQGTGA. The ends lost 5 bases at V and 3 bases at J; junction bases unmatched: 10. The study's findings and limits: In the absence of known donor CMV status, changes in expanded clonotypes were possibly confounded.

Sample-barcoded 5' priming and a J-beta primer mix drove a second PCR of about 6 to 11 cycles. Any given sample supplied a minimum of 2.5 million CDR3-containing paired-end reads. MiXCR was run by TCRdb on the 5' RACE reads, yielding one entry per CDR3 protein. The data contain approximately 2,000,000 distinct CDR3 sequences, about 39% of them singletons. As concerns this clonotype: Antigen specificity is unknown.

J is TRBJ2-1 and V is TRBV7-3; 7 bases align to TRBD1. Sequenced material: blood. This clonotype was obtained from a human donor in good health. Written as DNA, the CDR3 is TGTGCCAGCAGCCGCCTGGACAGGAGATACTACAATGAGCAGTTCTTC. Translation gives CASSRLDRRYYNEQFF.